The sample holds many counts of the clone carrying this TCR beta chain. CDR1 and CDR2 from the germline V gene are MNHEY and SMNVEV (reference sequence). Trimming removed 5 bases from V and 7 bases from J, with 17 bases in between. The CDR3 loop spans 14 amino acids. The data stem from a study of Graves' ophthalmopathy and Graves' hyperthyroidism. Transcripts of RNA were the source for amplifying TCR beta CDR3 regions. The first-round RT-PCR employed HTBI primers together with the Qiagen OneStep RT-PCR kit. A multiplex PCR was then performed as the second round. TCRdb re-called the multiplex PCR reads through MiXCR, storing one row per CDR3 protein. The table has a few hundred thousand distinct CDR3 sequences, around 18% seen once.

The TCR originated in a woman between 18 and 29 years old with Graves' ophthalmopathy. V usage is TRBV27 and J usage is TRBJ2-5, with D perhaps matching TRBD2 (5 bases). Sequenced sample: peripheral blood. The CDR3 nucleotides are TGTGCCAGCAGTCCGATAACTAGTGCGGGGACCCAGTACTTC. Encoded protein: CASSPITSAGTQYF.